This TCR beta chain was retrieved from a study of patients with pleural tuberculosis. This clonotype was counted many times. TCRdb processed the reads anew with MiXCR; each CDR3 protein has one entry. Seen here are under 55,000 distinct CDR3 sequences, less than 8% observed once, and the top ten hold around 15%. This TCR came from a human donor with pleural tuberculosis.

The chain's CDR3 is CASRGVATEAFF. In nucleotides, the CDR3 is TGTGCCTCACGAGGGGTGGCCACTGAAGCTTTCTTT. This chain links TRBV24-1 with TRBJ1-1, with D possibly being TRBD1 (5 bases). The ends were cut back, 12 bases at V and 4 bases at J, with 14 bases in the middle. Germline lookup yields CDR1 KGHDR and CDR2 SFDVKD. CDR3 length: 12 amino acids.